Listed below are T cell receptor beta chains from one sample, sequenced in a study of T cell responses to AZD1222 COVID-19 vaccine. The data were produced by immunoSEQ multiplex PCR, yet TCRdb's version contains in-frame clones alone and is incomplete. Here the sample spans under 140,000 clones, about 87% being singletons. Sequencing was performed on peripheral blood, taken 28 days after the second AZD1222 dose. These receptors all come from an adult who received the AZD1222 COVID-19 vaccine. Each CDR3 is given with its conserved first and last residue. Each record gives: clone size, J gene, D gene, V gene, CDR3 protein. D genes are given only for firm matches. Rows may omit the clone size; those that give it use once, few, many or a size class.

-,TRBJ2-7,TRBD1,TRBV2,CASSEETGGAYEQYF
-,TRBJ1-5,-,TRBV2,CASSEVTLQPQHF
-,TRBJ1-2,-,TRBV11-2,CASSHVGADYGYTF
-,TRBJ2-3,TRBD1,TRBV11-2,CASSLITGGRADTQYF
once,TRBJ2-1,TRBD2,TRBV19,CASSIREGLLGSYNEQFF
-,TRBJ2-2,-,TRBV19,CASTVRNTGELFF
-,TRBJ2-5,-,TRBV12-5,CASGPGTQETQYF
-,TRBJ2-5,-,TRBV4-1,CASSQGGETQYF
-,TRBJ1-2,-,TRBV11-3,CASSLERASGYTF
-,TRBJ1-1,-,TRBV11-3,CASSSDGRSNTEAFF
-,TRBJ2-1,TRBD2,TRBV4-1,CASSQSPAGEGNNEQFF
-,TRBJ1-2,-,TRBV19,CASSWTQNYGYTF
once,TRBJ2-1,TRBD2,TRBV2,CASSIPTSGSGTYNEQFF
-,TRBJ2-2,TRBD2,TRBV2,CASMGGLAGDTGELFF
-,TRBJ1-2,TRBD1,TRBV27,CASSSGQGPYGYTF
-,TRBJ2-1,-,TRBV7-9,CASRLAYNEQFF
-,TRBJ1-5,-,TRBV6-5,CASSQWAGNQPQHF
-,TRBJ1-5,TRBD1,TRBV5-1,CASSLEGQAHQPQHF
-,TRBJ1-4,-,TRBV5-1,CASSSLTLGEKLFF
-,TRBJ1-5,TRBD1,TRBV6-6,CASSPDRAGNQPQHF
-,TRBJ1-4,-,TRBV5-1,CASSPTAPGDKLFF
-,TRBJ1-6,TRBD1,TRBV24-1,CATSDPRQGEDSPLHF
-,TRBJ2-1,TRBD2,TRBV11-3,CASSLDGGLAGVNEQFF
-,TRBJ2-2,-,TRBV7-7,CASSTIEAGELFF
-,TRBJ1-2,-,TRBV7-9,CASSLNSNYGYTF
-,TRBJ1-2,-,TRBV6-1,CASSEGAYPLF
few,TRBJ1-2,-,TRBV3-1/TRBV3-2,CASRGHIYGYTF
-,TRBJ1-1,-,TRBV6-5,CASSYSATAEAFF
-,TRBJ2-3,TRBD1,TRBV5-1,CASSRGQGAVDTQYF
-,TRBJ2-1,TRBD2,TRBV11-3,CASAPGGSSYNEQFF
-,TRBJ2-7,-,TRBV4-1,CASSQHYEQYF
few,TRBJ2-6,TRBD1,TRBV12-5,CASGLTGGAGANVLTF
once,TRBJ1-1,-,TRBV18,CASSPPAGVNTEAFF
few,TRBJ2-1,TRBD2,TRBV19,CASSMAAAGVNNEQFF
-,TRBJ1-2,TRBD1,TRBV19,CASSIGGTGGYGYTF
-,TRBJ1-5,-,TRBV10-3,CATNRGGYSNQPQHF